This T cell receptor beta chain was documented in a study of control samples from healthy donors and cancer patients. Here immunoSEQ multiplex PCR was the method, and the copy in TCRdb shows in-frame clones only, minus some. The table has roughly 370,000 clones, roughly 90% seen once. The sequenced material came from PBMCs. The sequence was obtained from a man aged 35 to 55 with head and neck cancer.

The DNA of the CDR3 is TGTGCCAGCCTGGACAGATACAATGAGCAGTTCTTC. Translating gives CASLDRYNEQFF. The genes are TRBV12-3 or TRBV12-4 and TRBJ2-1; D might be TRBD1 (6 bases). Trimming cost V 8 bases and J 4 bases, with 9 bases left between them. The length of the CDR3 is 12 residues.